The 29 T cell receptor beta chains listed next were all sequenced from one sample in a study of blood T cell dynamics during melanoma immunotherapy. Time point meaning: week 3, after first cycle of checkpoint inhibitor. The assay was immunoSEQ multiplex PCR, and TCRdb's table has in-frame clones only and misses some. The sample carries about 14,000 clones, about nine tenths recorded once. The starting material was blood, obtained from a patient treated with checkpoint blockade. These receptor sequences come from a human donor with melanoma.

The chain recombines TRBV4-3 with TRBJ1-6; D is ambiguous. V shed 0 bases and J shed 9 bases, with 15 bases lying between them. Germline CDR1 reads LGHNA; CDR2 reads YSLEER. CDR3 size: 16 residues. This CDR3 is CASSQDLADIISPLHF. In DNA, the CDR3 is TGCGCCAGCAGCCAAGATCTGGCCGATATAATTTCACCCCTCCACTTT.

The V and J genes are TRBV19 and TRBJ2-2; 9 nucleotides line up with TRBD1. J gave up 5 bases and V 1 base, and 2 bases lay outside the gene matches. This CDR3 comprises 15 residues. Germline V lookup: CDR1 LNHDA, CDR2 SQIVND (reference sequence). DNA of the CDR3: TGTGCCAGTAGTATAGTAGGGACAGGGACCGGGGAGCTGTTTTTT. Protein: CASSIVGTGTGELFF.

The chain links TRBV7-9 to TRBJ2-5; 9 positions agree with TRBD2. J was trimmed by 4 bases and V by 0 bases; bases with no gene match: 3. Germline V gene lookup returns CDR1 SEHNR and CDR2 FQNEAQ (reference sequence). The CDR3 extends over 15 amino acids. The CDR3 protein is CASSLAPSGTETQYF. As DNA, the CDR3 is TGTGCCAGCAGCTTAGCCCCTAGCGGGACAGAGACCCAGTACTTC.

The chain's CDR3 is CASRQPGRGQETQYF. The DNA of the CDR3 is TGTGCCAGCAGACAACCCGGAAGGGGCCAAGAGACCCAGTACTTC. V gene TRBV11-2 combines with J gene TRBJ2-5; D is possibly TRBD1 (5 bases). The CDR3 is 15 amino acids. The V gene's germline CDR1 is SGHAT and CDR2 FQNNGV. V lost 6 bases and J lost 1, with 15 bases in between.

This chain connects TRBV9 to TRBJ1-4; 11 bases match TRBD1. The CDR3 spans 17 residues. V trimming: 0 bases; J trimming: 8 bases; junction bases outside the gene matches: 9. Germline-derived CDR1 and CDR2 are SGDLS and YYNGEE. CDR3 residues: CASSVGGRDRGGEKLFF. The CDR3 DNA sequence: TGTGCCAGCAGCGTAGGGGGGCGGGACAGGGGGGGCGAAAAACTGTTTTTT.

This chain uses TRBV28 with TRBJ2-2; TRBD2 matches at 11 bases. In germline, CDR1 is MDHEN, CDR2 SYDVKM. V was clipped by 8 bases and J by 5 bases; unmatched bases: 10. The CDR3 runs 16 residues. In DNA form, the CDR3 reads TGTGCCAGCTTGCGAGTAGCGGGAGGGCTTACCGGGGAGCTGTTTTTT. Translated: CASLRVAGGLTGELFF.

The chain has TRBV4-1 and TRBJ2-7; no firm D call. In germline, CDR1 is MGHRA, CDR2 YSYEKL. The CDR3 has 16 amino acids. Trimming stripped 1 base from V and 0 bases from J, with 13 bases between. In DNA form, the CDR3 reads TGCGCCAGCAGCCAAGCGGATACGTCGCTCTCCTACGAGCAGTACTTC. It yields the protein CASSQADTSLSYEQYF.

The CDR3 protein is CASSTYRGRSGNTIYF. CDR3 DNA sequence: TGTGCCAGCAGCACCTACAGGGGCCGCTCTGGAAACACCATATATTTT. The V call is TRBV13, the J call TRBJ1-3; 7 bases are shared with TRBD1. Trimming at V came to 5 bases and at J to 0 bases, leaving 7 bases not matched to a gene. The CDR3 consists of 16 residues. Germline V gene data show CDR1 as PRHDT and CDR2 as FYEKMQ (reference sequence).

This clone turned up a few times. The chain carries TRBV28 and TRBJ1-6; no clear D gene. CDR1 and CDR2 from the germline V gene are MDHEN and SYDVKM. The CDR3 loop spans 11 amino acids. Trimming took 4 bases from V and 9 from J, leaving 4 bases between them. The chain's CDR3 is CASSSTSPLHF. CDR3 DNA: TGTGCCAGCAGTTCGACTTCACCCCTCCACTTT.

The chain uses TRBV5-4 and TRBJ2-2; 9 nucleotides line up with TRBD2. The CDR3 is 16 amino acids. The trim removed 4 bases at V and 7 bases at J, leaving 11 bases unmatched. Looked up from germline, CDR1 is SGHNT and CDR2 is YYREEE (reference sequence). The CDR3 bases are TGTGCCAGCAGCCCAGGGGCGGGAGGGCCGGTCGGGGAGCTGTTTTTT. Protein: CASSPGAGGPVGELFF.

The chain uses TRBV4-3 and TRBJ2-2; weak D call: TRBD2 (6 bases). Germline CDR1 is LGHNA and CDR2 is YSLEER. The CDR3 is 16 residues long. Trimming stripped 0 bases from V and 4 bases from J, with 12 bases between. The CDR3 sequence: CASSQDGGVGTGELFF. CDR3 nucleotides: TGCGCCAGCAGCCAAGATGGAGGGGTAGGCACCGGGGAGCTGTTTTTT.

The rearrangement links TRBV13 to TRBJ2-3; D not certain. CDR1 and CDR2 (germline): PRHDT, FYEKMQ (reference sequence). Trimming removed 1 base from V and 3 bases from J, with 5 bases in between. The length of the CDR3 is 13 residues. CDR3 nucleotide sequence: TGTGCCAGCAGCTTAGTTGGGACAGATACGCAGTATTTT. Translated: CASSLVGTDTQYF.

The rearrangement joins TRBV6-5 to TRBJ2-7; the D is unclear. V was cut by 0 bases and J by 1 base, with 13 bases left in between. CDR3 length equals 16 residues. Per the germline V gene, CDR1 is MNHEY and CDR2 is SVGAGI. CDR3 amino acids: CASSYSNAHRSYEQYF. Here the CDR3 DNA reads TGTGCCAGCAGTTACTCAAACGCCCATCGATCCTACGAGCAGTACTTC.

The gene calls are TRBV27 and TRBJ1-5; the D gene is possibly TRBD1 (5 bases). Germline V gene sequence: CDR1 MNHEY, CDR2 SMNVEV (reference sequence). There are 14 residues in the CDR3. Trimming pared 3 bases from V and 6 bases from J, leaving 12 bases between. As DNA, the CDR3 is TGTGCCAGCAGTTTTTCAGGGTCCGCTCAGCCCCAGCATTTT. Amino acids: CASSFSGSAQPQHF.

The gene calls are TRBV19 and TRBJ2-1, with 7 bases that match TRBD2. This CDR3 has 15 residues. J lost 7 bases, V lost 1 base, and 7 bases had no gene match. Germline V lookup: CDR1 LNHDA, CDR2 SQIVND (reference sequence). The CDR3 here is CASSIVGLKINEQFF. In DNA, the CDR3 is TGTGCCAGTAGTATAGTGGGACTAAAAATTAATGAGCAGTTCTTC.

J is TRBJ2-3 and V is TRBV9, with 7 bases fitting TRBD2. V shed 3 bases and J 1 base; nucleotides not matched to a gene: 5. The CDR3 has 15 residues. Germline CDR1 SGDLS, CDR2 YYNGEE. DNA for the CDR3: TGTGCCAGCAGCGGCGGGGGAGTGGGCACAGATACGCAGTATTTT. This encodes CASSGGGVGTDTQYF.

The genes are TRBV20-1 and TRBJ1-3; 7 bases are shared with TRBD1. J lost 8 bases, V lost 5 bases, and 3 bases had no gene match. From germline, CDR1 is DFQATT and CDR2 SNEGSKA (reference sequence). This CDR3 has 11 amino acids. The CDR3 bases are TGCAGTGCTTACAGGGGTGACACCATATATTTT. It is translated as CSAYRGDTIYF.

The gene calls are TRBV7-2 and TRBJ2-5, with D possibly matching TRBD2 (5 bases). Germline V CDR1 and CDR2: SGHTA, FQGNSA. This CDR3 contains 14 residues. V was pared by 2 bases and J by 1 base, with 8 bases between. The CDR3 nucleotides are TGTGCCAGCAGCTTAACTAGGAGCCAAGAGACCCAGTACTTC. Translated, it gives CASSLTRSQETQYF.

The chain has TRBV7-9 and TRBJ2-3; no clear D gene. The germline V gene encodes CDR1 SEHNR and CDR2 FQNEAQ (reference sequence). V was clipped by 1 base and J by 4 bases, with 12 bases between them. The CDR3 is 15 residues long. CDR3 DNA sequence: TGTGCCAGCAGCTTAGTGCTGGGTTCAGCAGATACGCAGTATTTT. Its translation is CASSLVLGSADTQYF.

This clone was counted a few times. The chain couples TRBV15 to TRBJ1-5; D unresolved. V dropped 0 bases and J dropped 7 bases, with 4 bases sitting between them. The CDR3 is 12 residues long. Germline CDR1 and CDR2: LNHNV and YYDKDF (reference sequence). CDR3 in DNA: TGTGCCACCAGCAGAGATCAGCAGCCCCAGCATTTT. Translation: CATSRDQQPQHF.

The chain couples TRBV7-9 to TRBJ2-7; 8 bases match TRBD2. CDR3 length: 15 residues. The germline V gene encodes CDR1 SEHNR and CDR2 FQNEAQ (reference sequence). Unmatched junction bases numbered 16, after V lost 5 bases and J lost 10 bases. The CDR3 is CASSRGSGGIGEQYF. In DNA form, the CDR3 reads TGTGCCAGCAGCCGCGGATCGGGAGGGATTGGAGAACAGTACTTC.

The CDR3 DNA reads as TGTGCCAGCAGCTTGGGGAACACCGGGGAGCTGTTTTTT. Translation gives CASSLGNTGELFF. The chain links TRBV7-9 to TRBJ2-2, with D uncertain. The CDR3 has 13 residues. Per the germline V gene, CDR1 is SEHNR and CDR2 is FQNEAQ (reference sequence). The V gene lost 3 bases and the J gene lost 1 base, with 3 bases spanning the gap.

This chain connects TRBV5-1 to TRBJ2-7, with 11 bases fitting TRBD2. J was trimmed by 4 bases and V by 4 bases; bases with no gene match: 10. Looked up from germline, CDR1 is SGHRS and CDR2 is YFSETQ. This CDR3 contains 16 residues. The CDR3 DNA reads as TGCGCCAGCAGCCCAGGGACTAGCGGCTTTCCTTACGAGCAGTACTTC. This gives the protein CASSPGTSGFPYEQYF.

The J gene is TRBJ2-7, the V gene TRBV5-4; no reliable D call. The CDR3 length is 12 residues. Trimming removed 6 bases at V and 3 bases at J, with 10 bases between. Germline loops: CDR1 SGHNT, CDR2 YYREEE (reference sequence). CDR3 coding DNA: TGTGCCAGCAACCACCCGGGCTACGAGCAGTACTTC. It codes for CASNHPGYEQYF.

This sequence joins TRBV6-1 and TRBJ2-5, with 8 nucleotides matching TRBD1. The CDR3 is 14 residues long. Germline CDR1 reads MNHNS; CDR2 reads SASEGT. The trim removed 1 base at V and 5 bases at J, leaving 3 bases unmatched. In DNA, the CDR3 is TGTGCCAGCAGTGAAGACAGGGGGTGGGAGACCCAGTACTTC. Amino acid sequence: CASSEDRGWETQYF.

This rearrangement joins TRBV21-1 to TRBJ2-7; TRBD2, the table's D call, lacks a check against the DNA. TRBV21-1 counts as a pseudogene. This CDR3 comprises 19 residues. The CDR3 DNA is TGTGCCAGCAGCAAAGGTCGAGCGGTAGCGGGAGGGAAGAACTACGAGCAGTACTTC. Protein product: CASSKGRAVAGGKNYEQYF.

In this sample, this clone turned up once. The DNA for the CDR3 is TGTGCCAGCAGCCAAGCGAGCGGGAGCCCTTATTACGAGCAGTACTTC. Translation: CASSQASGSPYYEQYF. The chain combines TRBV14 with TRBJ2-7; 8 bases are a match to TRBD2. The J segment lost 4 bases and the V segment lost 1 base, leaving 9 bases of the junction unmatched. The length of the CDR3 is 16 residues. Germline CDR1 and CDR2: SGHDN and FVKESK.

J is TRBJ2-3 and V is TRBV19; 7 nucleotides match TRBD2. V shed 8 bases and J 2 bases; nucleotides not matched to a gene: 7. CDR3 length: 14 amino acids. CDR1 LNHDA and CDR2 SQIVND come from the germline V gene (reference sequence). The chain's CDR3 is CASGGDGYTDTQYF. CDR3 nucleotides: TGTGCCAGTGGGGGGGACGGGTACACAGATACGCAGTATTTT.

The J gene is TRBJ1-1, the V gene TRBV29-1; D is possibly TRBD1 (5 bases). The CDR3 runs 11 residues. The V gene's germline CDR1 is SQVTM and CDR2 ANQGSEA. Deletions cut 4 bases from V and 5 bases from J, with 8 bases between. Here the CDR3 DNA reads TGCAGCGTTGTGCAGGGAACTGAAGCTTTCTTT. This translates into CSVVQGTEAFF. Together with reference TRBV29-1 and TRBJ1-1, the CDR3 gives the full variable domain: SAVISQKPSRDICQRGTSLTIQCQVDSQVTMMFWYRQQPGQSLTLIATANQGSEATYESGFVIDKFPISRPNLTFSTLTVSNMSPEDSSIYLCSVVQGTEAFFGQGTRLTVV.